The 9 T cell receptor beta chains below come from one sample, sequenced in a study of post-analysis software for immune sequencing data. Study outcomes and limitations: In patients, five TRBV segments were more frequent than in controls, with TRBV5-6, TRBV5-1 and TRBV20-1 among them.

These receptors have no identified antigens. Prepared libraries of TCR beta cDNA carried unique molecular identifiers. Each CDR3 protein gets one entry after TCRdb re-called the PCR reads with MiXCR. This sample has 650,000 to 850,000 distinct CDR3 sequences, with around 53% found just once. Input material: blood. The receptor source for this set is a girl aged 10 to 17 with multiple sclerosis.

This clonotype was detected only a few times. This chain joins TRBV7-9 and TRBJ1-2; D might be TRBD1 (6 bases). V dropped 5 bases and J dropped 5 bases, with 15 bases sitting between them. The CDR3 length is 14 residues. Germline CDR1 is SEHNR and CDR2 is FQNEAQ (reference sequence). CDR3: CASSPTTGPYGYTF. CDR3 bases: TGTGCCAGCAGCCCAACGACAGGCCCTTATGGCTACACCTTC.

This chain connects TRBV5-1 to TRBJ1-2; 8 bases line up with TRBD1. CDR1 and CDR2 from the germline V gene are SGHRS and YFSETQ. The J segment lost 6 bases and the V segment lost 3 bases, leaving 4 bases of the junction unmatched. The CDR3 is 13 residues long. The CDR3 bases are TGCGCCAGCAGCTCGACAGGGGATCATGGCTACACCTTC. As protein: CASSSTGDHGYTF.

The chain employs TRBV7-6 and TRBJ2-5, with D possibly being TRBD1 or TRBD2 (6 bases each). Germline CDR1 and CDR2: SGHVS and FNYEAQ. This CDR3 spans 16 amino acids. V was trimmed by 1 base and J by 11 bases, leaving 23 bases between them. The CDR3 sequence is CASSLEVGGPGNEQYF. CDR3 nucleotides: TGTGCCAGCAGCTTAGAAGTTGGGGGGCCGGGGAATGAGCAGTACTTC.

This clonotype was observed a few times. The chain has TRBV5-1 and TRBJ2-1; 7 nucleotides match TRBD1. Trimming took 2 bases from V and 5 from J; bases not matched to a gene: 7. Germline V gene sequence: CDR1 SGHRS, CDR2 YFSETQ. There are 15 residues in the CDR3. The CDR3: CASSLLGGRDNEQFF. The CDR3, as DNA: TGCGCCAGCAGCTTATTAGGGGGCAGGGACAATGAGCAGTTCTTC.

The rearrangement joins TRBV24-1 to TRBJ2-2, with D unclear. This CDR3 spans 13 amino acids. Deletions cut 3 bases from V and 9 bases from J, with 10 bases between. The germline gives CDR1 KGHDR, CDR2 SFDVKD. CDR3: CATSDPTGRELFF. In nucleotides, the CDR3 is TGTGCCACCAGTGATCCGACTGGACGGGAGCTGTTTTTT.

This sequence joins TRBV9 and TRBJ2-1, with 9 positions matching TRBD2. There are 20 residues in the CDR3. Looked up from germline, CDR1 is SGDLS and CDR2 is YYNGEE. J was trimmed by 3 bases and V by 0 bases; bases with no gene match: 16. The CDR3 loop reads CASSVAVGSGSLGLYNEQFF. The CDR3 DNA reads TGTGCCAGCAGCGTAGCCGTTGGTAGCGGGAGTTTGGGCCTCTACAATGAGCAGTTCTTC. The complete variable domain, with remaining parts taken from reference TRBV9 and TRBJ2-1, reads DSGVTQTPKHLITATGQRVTLRCSPRSGDLSVYWYQQSLDQGLQFLIQYYNGEERAKGNILERFSAQQFPDLHSELNLSSLELGDSALYFCASSVAVGSGSLGLYNEQFFGPGTRLTVL.

The chain couples TRBV5-6 to TRBJ2-6, with D unresolved. Per the germline V gene, CDR1 is SGHDT and CDR2 is YYEEEE. CDR3 length: 17 amino acids. V lost 4 bases and J 1 base, leaving 15 bases between the germline ends. As DNA, the CDR3 is TGTGCCAGCAGCCAGGAGATGAGGTTATCTGGGGCCAACGTCCTGACTTTC. Its translation is CASSQEMRLSGANVLTF.

The J gene is TRBJ2-7, the V gene TRBV29-1; unclear D gene. The J call is in doubt because the DNA end fits TRBJ2-5 better. Germline values: CDR1 SQVTM, CDR2 ANQGSEA. CDR3 length: 14 residues. For the CDR3, the DNA is TGCAGCGTTGAATTTAGTGTGTTACAAGAGACCCAGTACTTC. This translates into CSVEFSVLQETQYF.

This clonotype has only a few counts. V gene TRBV29-1 combines with J gene TRBJ2-7; TRBD1 matches at 8 bases. Germline CDR1 is SQVTM and CDR2 is ANQGSEA. The CDR3 contains 15 residues. Germline trimming cut 3 bases from V and 8 bases from J; bases unmatched to any gene: 15. CDR3 protein: CSVDEFKGTGIQQYF. CDR3 nucleotide sequence: TGCAGCGTTGATGAGTTTAAGGGGACAGGTATTCAGCAGTACTTC.